The entry below describes one T cell receptor beta chain. Its specificity is not known. TCRdb's table, derived via immunoSEQ multiplex PCR, lists solely in-frame clones and lacks some. This sample carries over 150,000 clones, approximately 92% of them seen once, and the ten largest clones take 0.95% to 1.3%. The data are from a study of T cell responses to AZD1222 COVID-19 vaccine. Study results and caveats: Baseline seropositives among AZD1222 recipients totaled only 5 to 7.

This CDR3 has 15 residues. Per the germline V gene, CDR1 is MNHNS and CDR2 is SASEGT. After removal of 2 bases from V and 4 bases from J, the junction contained 3 bases not matched to a gene. This receptor was obtained from an adult who received the MenACWY meningococcal vaccine as a control. The chain carries TRBV6-1 and TRBJ1-5; 9 bases align to TRBD1. The sample here was peripheral blood, taken 28 days after the second dose of the MenACWY control vaccine. The DNA for the CDR3 is TGTGCCAGCAGTGAAATGGGACAGGGAAATCAGCCCCAGCATTTT. It encodes CASSEMGQGNQPQHF.